This TCR beta chain was found in a study of spatial heterogeneity in lung cancer. The CDR3 runs 14 residues. Per germline, CDR1 SGHAT and CDR2 FQNNGV. Trimming took off 0 bases at V and 2 bases at J, with 8 bases between the two ends. As for time point: blood at routine non-recurrence follow-up after resection. Each CDR3 protein gets one entry after TCRdb re-called the 5' RACE reads with MiXCR. The data show about 33,000 distinct CDR3 sequences, with roughly a tenth seen just once and approximately 26% held by the top ten. This clonotype was observed at least ten times. The TCR was taken from a female donor with early-stage non-small cell lung cancer. Source: PBMCs, taken at follow-up. V gene TRBV11-2 combines with J gene TRBJ2-7, with no clear D. The DNA of the CDR3 is TGTGCCAGCAGCTTAGAGCCTAATCCCTACGAGCAGTACTTC. Protein sequence: CASSLEPNPYEQYF. Together with reference TRBV11-2 and TRBJ2-7, the CDR3 gives the full variable domain: EAGVAQSPRYKIIEKRQSVAFWCNPISGHATLYWYQQILGQGPKLLIQFQNNGVVDDSQLPKDRFSAERLKGVDSTLKIQPAKLEDSAVYLCASSLEPNPYEQYFGPGTRLTVT.